Sequencing of this T cell receptor beta chain was carried out in a study of T cell repertoires in cytomegalovirus infection. On the study more broadly: Both a matching HLA type and CMV infection were indicated by public TCR beta signatures.

The CDR3 length is 17 residues. The V gene lost 1 base and the J gene lost 4 bases, with 19 bases spanning the gap. Germline CDR1 and CDR2: SGHVS and FQNEAQ. There are many counts of this clonotype. Its antigen is undetermined. General study results and limits: Cumulative public TCR beta family frequency identified carriers of CMV plus the relevant HLA. It was HLA-C-restricted CMV-specific TCR beta clonotypes that dominated the response ex vivo.

TCRdb itself ran the reads through MiXCR, one entry per CDR3 protein. The data contain about 360,000 distinct CDR3 sequences, about a sixth of them singletons. Specimen: PBMCs. The chain links TRBV7-8 to TRBJ2-5; D remains unclear. This receptor was identified in a human donor in good health (CMV status not recorded). Some clones in this sample may be carry-over from other donors' samples. The DNA of the CDR3 is TGTGCCAGCAGCTTAGTCGCGTCCATCCTGGTACCAGAGACCCAGTACTTC. This encodes CASSLVASILVPETQYF.